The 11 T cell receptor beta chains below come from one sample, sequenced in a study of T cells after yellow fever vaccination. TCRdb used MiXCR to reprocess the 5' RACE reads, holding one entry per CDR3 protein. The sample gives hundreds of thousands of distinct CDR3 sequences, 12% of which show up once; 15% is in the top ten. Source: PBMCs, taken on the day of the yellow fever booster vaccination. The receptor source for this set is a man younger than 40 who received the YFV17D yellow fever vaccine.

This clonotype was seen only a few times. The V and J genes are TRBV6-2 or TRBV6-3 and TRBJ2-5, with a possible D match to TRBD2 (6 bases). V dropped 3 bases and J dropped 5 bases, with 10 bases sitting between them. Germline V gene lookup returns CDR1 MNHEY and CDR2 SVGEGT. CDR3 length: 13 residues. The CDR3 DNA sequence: TGTGCCAGCAGTTATCTCAGCGGGGAGACCCAGTACTTC. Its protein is CASSYLSGETQYF.

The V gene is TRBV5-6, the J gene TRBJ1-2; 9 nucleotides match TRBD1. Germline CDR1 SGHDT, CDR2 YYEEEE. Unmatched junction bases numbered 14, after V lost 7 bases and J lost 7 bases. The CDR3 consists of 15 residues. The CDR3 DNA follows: TGTGCCAGCGCTAGCGGTGGGACAGGGTATCGTGGCTACACCTTC. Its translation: CASASGGTGYRGYTF. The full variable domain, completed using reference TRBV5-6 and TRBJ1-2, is DAGVTQSPTHLIKTRGQQVTLRCSPKSGHDTVSWYQQALGQGPQFIFQYYEEEERQRGNFPDRFSGHQFPNYSSELNVNALLLGDSALYLCASASGGTGYRGYTFGSGTRLTVV.

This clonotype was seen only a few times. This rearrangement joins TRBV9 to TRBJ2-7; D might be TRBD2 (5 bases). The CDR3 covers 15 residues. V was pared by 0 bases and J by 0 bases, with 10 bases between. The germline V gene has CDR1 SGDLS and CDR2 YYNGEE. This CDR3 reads CASSVEDSSSYEQYF. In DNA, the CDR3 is TGTGCCAGCAGCGTAGAGGACTCGAGCTCCTACGAGCAGTACTTC.

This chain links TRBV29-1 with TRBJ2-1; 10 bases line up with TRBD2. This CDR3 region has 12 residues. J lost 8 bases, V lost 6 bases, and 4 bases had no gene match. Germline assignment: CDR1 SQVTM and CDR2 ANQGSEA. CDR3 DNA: TGCAGCGTAACTAGCGGGATAGATGAGCAGTTCTTC. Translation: CSVTSGIDEQFF.

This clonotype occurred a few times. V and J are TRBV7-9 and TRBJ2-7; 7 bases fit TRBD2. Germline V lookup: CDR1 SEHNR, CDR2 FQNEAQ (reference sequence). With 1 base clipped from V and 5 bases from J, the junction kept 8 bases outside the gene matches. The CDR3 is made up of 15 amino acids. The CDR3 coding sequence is TGTGCCAGCAGCTTAGGGAGCGGGATTCGGGACGAGCAGTACTTC. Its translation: CASSLGSGIRDEQYF.

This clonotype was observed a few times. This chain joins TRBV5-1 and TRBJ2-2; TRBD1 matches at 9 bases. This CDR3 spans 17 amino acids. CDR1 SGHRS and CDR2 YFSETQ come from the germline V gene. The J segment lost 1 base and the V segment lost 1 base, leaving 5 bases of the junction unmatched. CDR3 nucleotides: TGCGCCAGCAGCTTGATCCCGGGACAGGGGAACACCGGGGAGCTGTTTTTT. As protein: CASSLIPGQGNTGELFF.

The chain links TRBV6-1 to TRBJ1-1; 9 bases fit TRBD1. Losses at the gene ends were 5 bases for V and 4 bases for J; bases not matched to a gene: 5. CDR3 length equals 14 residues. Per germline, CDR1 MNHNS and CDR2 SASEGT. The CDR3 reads CASSIVDRGTEAFF. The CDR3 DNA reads TGTGCCAGCAGTATCGTGGACAGGGGCACTGAAGCTTTCTTT.

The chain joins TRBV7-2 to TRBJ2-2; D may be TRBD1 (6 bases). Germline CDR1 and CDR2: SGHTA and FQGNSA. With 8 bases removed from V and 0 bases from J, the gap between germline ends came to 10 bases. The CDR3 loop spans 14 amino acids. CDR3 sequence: CASLGTPNTGELFF. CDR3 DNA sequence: TGTGCCAGCTTAGGGACACCGAACACCGGGGAGCTGTTTTTT.

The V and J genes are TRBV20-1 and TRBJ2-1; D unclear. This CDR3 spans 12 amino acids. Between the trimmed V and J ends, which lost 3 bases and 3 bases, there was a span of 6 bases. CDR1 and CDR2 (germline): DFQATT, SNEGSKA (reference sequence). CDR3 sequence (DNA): TGCAGTGCTAGTAACATCTACAATGAGCAGTTCTTC. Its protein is CSASNIYNEQFF.

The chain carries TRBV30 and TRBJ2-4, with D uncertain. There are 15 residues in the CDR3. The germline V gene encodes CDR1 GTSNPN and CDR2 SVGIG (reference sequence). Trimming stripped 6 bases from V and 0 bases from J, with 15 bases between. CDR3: CACVPGRLAKNIQYF. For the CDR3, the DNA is TGTGCCTGCGTCCCGGGCAGATTAGCCAAAAACATTCAGTACTTC.

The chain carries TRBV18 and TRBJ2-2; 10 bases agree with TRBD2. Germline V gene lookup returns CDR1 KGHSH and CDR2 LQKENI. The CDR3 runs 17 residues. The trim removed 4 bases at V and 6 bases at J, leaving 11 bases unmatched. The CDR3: CASSRQTSGTGAGELFF. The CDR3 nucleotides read TGTGCCAGCTCACGACAAACTAGCGGGACTGGCGCCGGGGAGCTGTTTTTT.